The rows below give T cell receptor beta chains drawn from one sample of a study of Graves' ophthalmopathy and Graves' hyperthyroidism. Each CDR3 protein is one row after TCRdb ran MiXCR on the multiplex PCR reads. The table has 600,000 to 950,000 distinct CDR3 sequences, around 40% seen once; the top ten hold 44%. Sequencing was carried out using peripheral blood. The receptors here all came from an adult man with Graves' ophthalmopathy. CDR3s include the opening cysteine and the closing phenylalanine or tryptophan. D genes are given only for firm matches. Clone size is shown for a subset of rows, as once, few, many or a class of expanded clone.

cdr3_length	clone_size	v_call	j_call	d_call	cdr3_nt	cdr3_aa
15	few	TRBV7-9	TRBJ2-7	TRBD1	TGTGCCAGCAGCTTATTCGACAGGGGGGGTTACGAGCAGTACTTC	CASSLFDRGGYEQYF
17	NA	TRBV14	TRBJ2-2	NA	TGTGCCAGCAGCCAAGAGAGGTGGGCAGGGCACACCGGGGAGCTGTTTTTT	CASSQERWAGHTGELFF
13	few	TRBV19	TRBJ2-7	NA	TGTGCCAGTAGTCTAGGGAATCCAGCCGAGCAGTACTTC	CASSLGNPAEQYF
11	NA	TRBV7-2	TRBJ2-5	NA	TGTGCCAGCAGCTTAGTACTAGGCCAGTACTTC	CASSLVLGQYF
13	few	TRBV24-1	TRBJ1-5	NA	TGTGCCACCCATGACAGGTCCAATCAGCCCCAGCATTTT	CATHDRSNQPQHF
15	many	TRBV5-1	TRBJ1-1	TRBD1	TGCGCCAGCAGCGTTACCGGGACAGGGGCCACTGAAGCTTTCTTT	CASSVTGTGATEAFF
14	many	TRBV29-1	TRBJ1-4	NA	TGCAGCGTTGAAGGGGAAACAACTAATGAAAAACTGTTTTTT	CSVEGETTNEKLFF
16	NA	TRBV25-1	TRBJ1-5	TRBD1	TGTGCCAGCAGCTTAGAATTTGGGACAGGGAATCAGCCCCAGCATTTT	CASSLEFGTGNQPQHF
15	NA	TRBV20-1	TRBJ2-7	TRBD1	TGCAGTGCTACCTTGGGACAGGGGCTTTCTTACGAGCAGTACTTC	CSATLGQGLSYEQYF
16	many	TRBV7-9	TRBJ1-2	TRBD1	TGTGCCAGCCTTCGGGCAGGGGGCCAGCCTAACTATGGCTACACCTTC	CASLRAGGQPNYGYTF
13	few	TRBV20-1	TRBJ2-7	NA	TGCAGTGCTAGGGTAGTGAGCGCCTACGAGCAGTACTTC	CSARVVSAYEQYF
14	NA	TRBV20-1	TRBJ1-1	NA	TGCAGTGCGACCCCTTTGGGAATGAACACTGAAGCTTTCTTT	CSATPLGMNTEAFF
15	many	TRBV25-1	TRBJ2-2	NA	TGTGCCAGCAGTCAGTTGGGAGAGAACACCGGGGAGCTGTTTTTT	CASSQLGENTGELFF
14	NA	TRBV7-9	TRBJ2-5	TRBD1	TGTGCCAGCAGCTTGACAGGGTGGCAAGAGACCCAGTACTTC	CASSLTGWQETQYF
14	few	TRBV4-1	TRBJ1-5	TRBD1	TGCGCCAGCAGCCGACAGGGAGGGGATCAGCCCCAGCATTTT	CASSRQGGDQPQHF
14	many	TRBV7-9	TRBJ2-5	NA	TGTGCCAGCAGCGCGCGGACAATTCAAGAGACCCAGTACTTC	CASSARTIQETQYF
16	many	TRBV7-2	TRBJ2-5	NA	TGTGCCAGCAGCTCTAGGAAGAGCGGGCACCAAGAGACCCAGTACTTC	CASSSRKSGHQETQYF
16	NA	TRBV3-1	TRBJ1-1	NA	TGTGCCAGCAGCCAAGATGGCTCAACAGGGTTGGATGAAGCTTTCTTT	CASSQDGSTGLDEAFF
21	many	TRBV29-1	TRBJ2-6	TRBD2	TGCAGCGTTGAAGAGATGGCGGGAGGGCCCCCCCCCTACTCTGGGGCCAACGTCCTGACTTTC	CSVEEMAGGPPPYSGANVLTF
16	few	TRBV20-1	TRBJ2-5	NA	TGCAGTGCTAGAGATCTGAGTCTTTTCTCGGAGGAGACCCAGTACTTC	CSARDLSLFSEETQYF
21	few	TRBV19	TRBJ2-6	NA	TGTGCCAGTAGTGACCGTCACATAGCCGGGACGGGCACATCTGGGGCCAACGTCCTGACTTTC	CASSDRHIAGTGTSGANVLTF
15	many	TRBV7-8	TRBJ2-2	TRBD2	TGTGCCAGCAGCAGGACTAGCGCGGGAACCGGGGAGCTGTTTTTT	CASSRTSAGTGELFF
14	many	TRBV24-1	TRBJ2-5	NA	TGTGCCACCAGTGATTTGCCTCGGGAAGAGACCCAGTACTTC	CATSDLPREETQYF
12	NA	TRBV24-1	TRBJ1-5	TRBD1	TGTGCCACCAGGGGACAGGGGGCGCCCCAGCATTTT	CATRGQGAPQHF
15	NA	TRBV7-9	TRBJ2-7	TRBD2	TGTGCCAGCAGCCCAACCGGGACTACCCGGGGGGAGCAGTACTTC	CASSPTGTTRGEQYF
16	NA	TRBV6-5	TRBJ2-2	TRBD1	TGTGCCAGCAGTCCACAGGGGGCATCGGTCACCGGGGAGCTGTTTTTT	CASSPQGASVTGELFF
15	NA	TRBV5-1	TRBJ2-7	TRBD2	TGCGCCAGCAGCTTGGGAACTAGCGGGAGGGAGGAGCAGTACTTC	CASSLGTSGREEQYF
14	few	TRBV5-4	TRBJ1-4	TRBD1	TGTGCCAGCAGCTCAGCGCGGGACAGGGAAAAACTGTTTTTT	CASSSARDREKLFF
13	many	TRBV7-9	TRBJ2-7	NA	TGTGCCAGCAGCCGTTTGCCCTCCTACGAGCAGTACTTC	CASSRLPSYEQYF
15	NA	TRBV18	TRBJ2-7	NA	TGTGCCAGCTCACCAATAGCCGGGACAAATTACGAGCAGTACTTC	CASSPIAGTNYEQYF
15	NA	TRBV19	TRBJ1-5	TRBD1	TGTGCCAGTAGTCCGATGACAGGGTTCGGTCAGCCCCAGCATTTT	CASSPMTGFGQPQHF
14	many	TRBV2	TRBJ2-2	NA	TGTGCCAGCAGTGAAAACGGAAACACCGGGGAGCTGTTTTTT	CASSENGNTGELFF
15	once	TRBV4-1	TRBJ1-6	NA	TGTGCCAGCAGCGGGGGGGACGGCCAGTTTTCGGCCCTCCACTTT	CASSGGDGQFSALHF